The sequence of this T cell receptor (beta chain) was determined in a study of T-cell reconstitution after alpha-beta-depleted transplantation in children. Broader study findings: T-cell counts and diversity were attributed mostly to newly produced T cells one year after transplant. Reportedly, roughly two months post-transplant, alpha-beta T cells arose from several hundred expanded graft clones.

This clonotype was found many times. As yet, its antigen is unknown. The TCRbeta library incorporated unique molecular identifiers. TCRdb ran MiXCR on the PCR reads and lists one entry per CDR3 protein. Of 200,000 to 250,000 distinct CDR3 sequences listed, approximately 8% are singletons. Germline values: CDR1 SGHTA, CDR2 FQGTGA. The CDR3 runs to 15 residues. The germline V and J ends were trimmed by 2 bases and 0 bases, with 9 bases remaining between them. This receptor was identified in a male patient aged 10-17 years who had a stem cell transplant for acute lymphoblastic leukemia, so the T cells may come from the graft donor. This sequence joins TRBV7-3 and TRBJ2-3; TRBD2 is a possible D gene (6 bases). Material: PBMCs, mostly from graft donor cells, obtained 180 days after TCRalphabeta/CD19-depleted stem cell transplant. The CDR3 region has the DNA TGTGCCAGCAGCTTAGCGGGGCTTAGCACAGATACGCAGTATTTT. Its translation is CASSLAGLSTDTQYF.